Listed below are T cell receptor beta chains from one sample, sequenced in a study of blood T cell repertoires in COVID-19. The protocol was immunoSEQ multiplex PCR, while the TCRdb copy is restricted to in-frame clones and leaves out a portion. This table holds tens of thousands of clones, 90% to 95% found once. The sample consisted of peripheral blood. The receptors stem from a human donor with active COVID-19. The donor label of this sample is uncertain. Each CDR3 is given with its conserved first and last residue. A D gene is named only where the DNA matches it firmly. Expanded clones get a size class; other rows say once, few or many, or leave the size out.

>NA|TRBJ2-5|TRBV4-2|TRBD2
CASSARGRGGAETQYF
TGTGCCAGCAGCGCACGGGGGCGGGGGGGCGCAGAGACCCAGTACTTC
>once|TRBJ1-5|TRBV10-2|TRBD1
CASAGTGYQPQHF
TGCGCCAGCGCCGGGACAGGTTATCAGCCCCAGCATTTT
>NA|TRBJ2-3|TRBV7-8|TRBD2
CASSPRTSRDTDTQYF
TGTGCCAGCAGCCCGCGGACTAGCCGGGACACAGATACGCAGTATTTT
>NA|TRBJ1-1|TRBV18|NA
CASSPDKGMVTEAFF
TGTGCCAGCTCACCAGATAAGGGGATGGTCACTGAAGCTTTCTTT
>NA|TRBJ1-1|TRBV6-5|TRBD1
CASSKDRGNTEAFF
TGTGCCAGCAGTAAGGACAGGGGTAACACTGAAGCTTTCTTT
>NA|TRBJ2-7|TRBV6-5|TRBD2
CASRGLAGEQYF
TGTGCCAGCAGGGGACTAGCGGGGGAGCAGTACTTC
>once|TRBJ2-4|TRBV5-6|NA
CASSLRIGINIQYF
TGTGCCAGCAGCTTGCGGATCGGGATAAACATTCAGTACTTC
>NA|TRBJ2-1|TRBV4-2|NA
CASSQAGFHEQFF
TGTGCCAGCAGTCAGGCAGGGTTCCATGAGCAGTTCTTC
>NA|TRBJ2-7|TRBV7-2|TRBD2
CASSLGLREGSSYEQYF
TGTGCCAGCAGCTTAGGTCTGCGGGAGGGCAGCTCCTACGAGCAGTACTTC
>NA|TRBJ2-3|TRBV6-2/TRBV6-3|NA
CASSVGEADTQYF
TGTGCCAGCAGTGTGGGGGAGGCAGATACGCAGTATTTT
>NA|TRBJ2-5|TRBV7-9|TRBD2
CASSSGLAGETQYF
TGTGCCAGCAGCTCGGGACTAGCGGGGGAGACCCAGTACTTC
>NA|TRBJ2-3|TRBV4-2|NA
CASSPETGPDTQYF
TGTGCCAGCAGCCCAGAGACAGGACCAGATACGCAGTATTTT
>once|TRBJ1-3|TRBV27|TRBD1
CASSLTGWATGENTIYF
TGTGCCAGCAGTTTGACTGGGTGGGCGACAGGGGAAAACACCATATATTTT
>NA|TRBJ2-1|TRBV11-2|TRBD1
CASRPLTGTGTNEQFF
TGTGCCAGCAGACCATTAACCGGGACAGGGACCAATGAGCAGTTCTTC
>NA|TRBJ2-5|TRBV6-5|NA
CASSRDWETQYF
TGTGCCAGCAGCCGGGACTGGGAGACCCAGTACTTC
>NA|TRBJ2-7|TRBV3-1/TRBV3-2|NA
CASSHTPTGPSYEQYF
TGTGCCAGCAGCCATACCCCCACAGGCCCTTCCTACGAGCAGTACTTC
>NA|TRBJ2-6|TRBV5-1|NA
CASSTNDLGQGSGANVLTF
TGCGCCAGCAGCACGAATGACTTGGGGCAGGGCTCTGGGGCCAACGTCCTGACTTTC
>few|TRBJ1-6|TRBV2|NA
CASRMGPVSPLHF
TGTGCCAGCAGAATGGGCCCGGTTTCACCCCTCCACTTT
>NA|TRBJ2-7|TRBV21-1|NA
CASSRAVTYEQYF
TGTGCCAGCAGCAGGGCAGTCACCTACGAGCAGTACTTC
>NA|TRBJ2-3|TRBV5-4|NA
CASSPRGQIFSSTDTQYF
TGTGCCAGCAGCCCCCGCGGGCAAATCTTTTCTAGCACAGATACGCAGTATTTT
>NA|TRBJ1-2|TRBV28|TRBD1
CASSVTTGTDYGYTF
TGTGCCAGCAGTGTCACGACCGGGACAGATTATGGCTACACCTTC
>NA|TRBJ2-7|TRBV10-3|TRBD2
CASRTSGSEQYF
TGTGCCAGCAGGACTAGCGGGAGCGAGCAGTACTTC
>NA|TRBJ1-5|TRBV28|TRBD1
CASSPGTVNNQPQHF
TGTGCCAGCAGTCCCGGGACAGTGAACAATCAGCCCCAGCATTTT
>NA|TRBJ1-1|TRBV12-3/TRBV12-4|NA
CASSLTGETEAFF
TGTGCCAGCAGTCTGACAGGCGAGACTGAAGCTTTCTTT
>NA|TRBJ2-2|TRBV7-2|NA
CASSSRQGTGELFF
TGTGCCAGCAGCTCCCGCCAGGGTACCGGGGAGCTGTTTTTT
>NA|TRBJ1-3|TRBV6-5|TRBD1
CASQTGASSGNTIYF
TGTGCCAGTCAGACAGGGGCTAGCTCTGGAAACACCATATATTTT
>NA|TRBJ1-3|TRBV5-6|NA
CASSLGPITNSGNTIYF
TGTGCCAGCAGCTTGGGGCCAATTACGAACTCTGGAAACACCATATATTTT
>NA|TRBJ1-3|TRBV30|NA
CAWTPFPRTADPLSSGNTIYF
TGTGCCTGGACCCCCTTTCCCCGGACAGCCGATCCACTGAGCTCTGGAAACACCATATATTTT
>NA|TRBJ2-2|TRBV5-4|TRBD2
CASSLGAGGIGELFF
TGTGCCAGCAGCTTAGGGGCGGGGGGAATCGGGGAGCTGTTTTTT
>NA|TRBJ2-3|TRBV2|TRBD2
CASGLAGTDTQYF
TGTGCCAGCGGGCTAGCGGGGACAGATACGCAGTATTTT